This T cell receptor beta chain derives from a study of blood T cell repertoires in COVID-19. Background on the study: Nucleic acid was either cDNA or gDNA, and it came from T cells, B-cell-depleted T cells, or PBMCs.

TCRdb keeps only in-frame clones here, not all; method: immunoSEQ multiplex PCR. Counted here are around 280,000 clones, 89% occurring once; the ten biggest clones make up around 1.7%. The CDR3 is made up of 15 amino acids. CDR1 and CDR2 from the germline V gene are LGHDT and YNNKEL (reference sequence). V lost 4 bases and J lost 8; bases outside the gene matches: 11. The receptor was isolated from a woman aged 40-49 years who had recovered from COVID-19. The chain carries TRBV3-1 (or the pseudogene TRBV3-2) and TRBJ2-5; 9 bases match TRBD2. Sequencing was performed on PBMCs or T cells enriched from blood (not recorded which). DNA of the CDR3: TGTGCCAGCAGCCTTATTAGCGGGGGAAGTGAAACCCAGTACTTC. Translated: CASSLISGGSETQYF.